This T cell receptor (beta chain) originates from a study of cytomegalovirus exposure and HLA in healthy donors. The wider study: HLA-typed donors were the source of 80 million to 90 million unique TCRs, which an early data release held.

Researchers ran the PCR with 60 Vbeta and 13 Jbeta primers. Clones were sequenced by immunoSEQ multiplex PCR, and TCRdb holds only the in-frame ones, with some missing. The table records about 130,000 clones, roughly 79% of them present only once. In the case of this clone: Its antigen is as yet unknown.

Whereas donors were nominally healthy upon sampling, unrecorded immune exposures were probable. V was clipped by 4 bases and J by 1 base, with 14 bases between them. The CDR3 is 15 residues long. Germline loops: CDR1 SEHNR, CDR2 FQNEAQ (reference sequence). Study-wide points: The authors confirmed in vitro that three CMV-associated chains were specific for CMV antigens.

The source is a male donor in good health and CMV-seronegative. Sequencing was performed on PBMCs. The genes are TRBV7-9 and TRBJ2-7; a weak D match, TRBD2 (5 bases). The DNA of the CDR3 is TGTGCCAGCAGCTCCGGGAACTCCAAATCCTACGAGCAGTACTTC. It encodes CASSSGNSKSYEQYF.